This is a list of T cell receptor beta chains from one sample in a study of early T cells in non-severe SARS-CoV-2 infection. TCRdb used MiXCR to reprocess the 5' RACE reads, holding one entry per CDR3 protein. The sample consists of over 85,000 distinct CDR3 sequences, about 15% of them appearing once. Input material: whole blood. These receptors were taken from an adult who was a healthcare worker with PCR-confirmed SARS-CoV-2 infection or an uninfected control (not recorded which). Both conserved end residues are part of each CDR3. Each record gives: J gene, clone size, D gene, V gene, CDR3 protein, CDR3 DNA. A D gene is named only where the DNA matches it firmly. The listing skips clone size in some rows; elsewhere it reads once, few, many or a size class.

>TRBJ1-5|.|.|TRBV11-2
CASSLSRASRGQPQHF
TGTGCCAGCAGCTTATCCAGGGCCTCTCGCGGTCAGCCCCAGCATTTT
>TRBJ1-2|many|.|TRBV11-2
CASSFTGQDYGYTF
TGTGCCAGCAGCTTCACAGGGCAGGACTATGGCTACACCTTC
>TRBJ2-5|.|.|TRBV7-6
CASGRDRGETQYF
TGTGCCAGCGGACGGGACCGAGGGGAGACCCAGTACTTC
>TRBJ2-5|few|TRBD2|TRBV7-2
CASSLGGGPQETQYF
TGTGCCAGCAGCTTAGGGGGAGGGCCGCAAGAGACCCAGTACTTC
>TRBJ2-1|many|TRBD1|TRBV4-2
CASSQEGQGAFNEQFF
TGTGCCAGCAGCCAAGAGGGGCAGGGGGCGTTCAATGAGCAGTTCTTC
>TRBJ2-7|.|TRBD2|TRBV19
CASSITSGQTYEQYF
TGTGCCAGTAGTATAACTAGCGGCCAGACCTACGAGCAGTACTTC
>TRBJ1-1|.|.|TRBV7-8
CASSSLTGTEAFF
TGTGCCAGCAGCTCGCTGACTGGGACTGAAGCTTTCTTT
>TRBJ2-7|.|.|TRBV19
CASSIAGTGYEQYF
TGTGCCAGTAGTATAGCCGGGACTGGCTACGAGCAGTACTTC
>TRBJ2-1|few|TRBD2|TRBV7-2
CASSPSPTSGLSFEQFF
TGTGCCAGCAGCCCAAGCCCGACTAGCGGTCTAAGCTTTGAGCAGTTCTTC
>TRBJ1-4|few|.|TRBV7-2
CASSLVRATNEKLFF
TGTGCCAGCAGCTTAGTTAGGGCAACTAATGAAAAACTGTTTTTT
>TRBJ2-6|.|TRBD1|TRBV7-8
CASSKGTGASGANVLTF
TGTGCCAGCAGCAAAGGGACAGGGGCTAGTGGGGCCAACGTCCTGACTTTC
>TRBJ2-4|few|.|TRBV6-6
CASSSPGPTFQYF
TGTGCCAGCAGTTCGCCGGGCCCCACTTTTCAGTACTTC
>TRBJ2-5|many|.|TRBV7-6
CASSPARGETQYF
TGTGCCAGCAGCCCTGCGAGGGGGGAGACCCAGTACTTC
>TRBJ1-1|few|TRBD1|TRBV2
CANNRGRNTEAFF
TGTGCCAATAACAGGGGTAGGAACACTGAAGCTTTCTTT
>TRBJ2-5|few|.|TRBV6-2/TRBV6-3
CASSRGESQETQYF
TGTGCCAGCAGCCGCGGGGAGTCCCAAGAGACCCAGTACTTC
>TRBJ1-1|few|.|TRBV29-1
CSVRQALFEAFF
TGCAGCGTTCGACAGGCCTTGTTCGAAGCTTTCTTT
>TRBJ1-4|.|.|TRBV20-1
CSARDTGGGRAGEKLFF
TGCAGTGCTAGAGATACCGGGGGCGGCAGGGCGGGTGAAAAACTGTTTTTT
>TRBJ2-3|.|TRBD2|TRBV30
CAWNRLAGSTDTQYF
TGTGCCTGGAACCGGCTAGCGGGGAGCACAGATACGCAGTATTTT
>TRBJ2-2|.|TRBD2|TRBV11-2
CASSQWRGGTGELFF
TGTGCCAGCAGCCAATGGCGGGGGGGCACCGGGGAGCTGTTTTTT
>TRBJ1-1|few|.|TRBV29-1
CSVLLGNVDTEAFF
TGCAGCGTCCTCCTAGGCAATGTGGACACTGAAGCTTTCTTT
>TRBJ1-2|few|.|TRBV7-9
CASSPLQGIYGYTF
TGTGCCAGCAGCCCACTACAGGGAATATATGGCTACACCTTC
>TRBJ2-7|.|.|TRBV21-1
CASSACGKTYEQYF
TGTGCCAGCAGCGCCTGCGGGAAAACCTACGAGCAGTACTTC
>TRBJ2-1|.|.|TRBV20-1
CSGKTGIYNEQFF
TGCAGTGGGAAGACTGGGATCTACAATGAGCAGTTCTTC
>TRBJ2-3|.|TRBD2|TRBV28
CASSSPGLAGEYTQYF
TGTGCCAGCAGTTCACCGGGACTAGCGGGAGAATATACGCAGTATTTT
>TRBJ1-1|few|.|TRBV18
CASSYDTEAFF
TGTGCCAGCTCATATGACACTGAAGCTTTCTTT
>TRBJ2-3|.|.|TRBV19
CASSRAGTSSTDTQYF
TGTGCCAGTAGTAGGGCAGGGACTTCCAGCACAGATACGCAGTATTTT
>TRBJ2-7|few|.|TRBV7-9
CASSRGAYEQYF
TGTGCCAGCAGTCGAGGGGCCTACGAGCAGTACTTC
>TRBJ2-1|.|TRBD2|TRBV7-9
CASSLEAGAYNEQFF
TGTGCCAGCAGCTTAGAAGCGGGGGCCTACAATGAGCAGTTCTTC
>TRBJ2-7|.|.|TRBV28
CASGGRDWYYEQYF
TGTGCCAGCGGAGGCCGGGACTGGTACTACGAGCAGTACTTC
>TRBJ2-1|many|TRBD2|TRBV28
CASSLWWLAGKHNEQFF
TGTGCCAGCAGTTTATGGTGGCTAGCGGGAAAGCACAATGAGCAGTTCTTC
>TRBJ2-2|few|TRBD2|TRBV12-3/TRBV12-4
CASSLGLAGVVTGELFF
TGTGCCAGCAGTTTAGGACTAGCGGGAGTAGTCACCGGGGAGCTGTTTTTT
>TRBJ1-5|.|TRBD1|TRBV6-1
CASSLQGQGNQPQHF
TGTGCCAGCAGCTTACAGGGACAGGGCAATCAGCCCCAGCATTTT
>TRBJ1-2|.|.|TRBV14
CASSHPPRGYTF
TGTGCCAGCAGCCACCCGCCCCGGGGCTACACCTTC
>TRBJ1-2|.|TRBD1|TRBV20-1
CSAKQGNGYTF
TGCAGTGCGAAACAGGGGAATGGCTACACCTTC
>TRBJ2-1|few|.|TRBV29-1
CSVRTVNNEQFF
TGCAGCGTTCGGACGGTAAACAATGAGCAGTTCTTC
>TRBJ2-7|.|.|TRBV28
CASSPNIGSYEQYF
TGTGCCAGCAGTCCCAACATAGGGTCCTACGAGCAGTACTTC
>TRBJ1-4|once|.|TRBV5-1
CASSLRQSNEKLFF
TGCGCCAGCAGCTTGCGACAGAGTAATGAAAAACTGTTTTTT
>TRBJ2-6|many|TRBD1|TRBV10-3
CAIRGRTGDGANVLTF
TGTGCCATCAGAGGCCGGACAGGTGATGGGGCCAACGTCCTGACTTTC
>TRBJ1-1|.|.|TRBV28
CAAGEGLNTEAFF
TGTGCCGCCGGAGAGGGTTTGAACACTGAAGCTTTCTTT
>TRBJ2-1|.|TRBD1|TRBV29-1
CSVEDHKGQGENEQFF
TGCAGCGTTGAAGACCATAAGGGACAGGGAGAGAATGAGCAGTTCTTC
>TRBJ2-7|.|.|TRBV5-1
CASSLPGTGHYEQYF
TGCGCCAGCAGCCTCCCGGGGACGGGGCACTACGAGCAGTACTTC